One and the same sample provided the 4 T cell receptor beta chains below, sequenced in a study of CD4 T cells in relation to SARS-CoV-2 and coronaviruses. TCRdb's copy holds only in-frame clones and misses some; the assay was immunoSEQ multiplex PCR. The sample has tens of thousands of clones, about 80% seen once; the top ten hold about 18%. The antigens of these receptors remain unknown. Before the COVID-19 pandemic, during about 2010-2018, CD4+ T cells were taken from unexposed donors. CD4+ T cells were isolated from the cells after about ten days of culture. Sequencing was carried out using CD4+ T cells from PBMCs, cultured in vitro. Every receptor here comes from a human donor in good health.

J is TRBJ2-1 and V is TRBV20-1; 7 bases are a match to TRBD2. With V trimmed by 3 bases and J by 10 bases, 6 bases remained unmatched. Looked up from germline, CDR1 is DFQATT and CDR2 is SNEGSKA (reference sequence). The CDR3 spans 12 residues. In DNA, the CDR3 is TGCAGTGCTAGTTCTAGCGGAGAGGAGCAGTTCTTC. This gives the protein CSASSSGEEQFF.

V usage is TRBV6-2 or TRBV6-3 and J usage is TRBJ1-6, with D possibly matching TRBD1 (5 bases). Between the trimmed V and J ends, which lost 2 bases and 5 bases, there was a span of 10 bases. CDR3 length: 15 amino acids. Looked up from germline, CDR1 is MNHEY and CDR2 is SVGEGT. The CDR3 region is CASSYVQGDNSPLHF. The CDR3 nucleotides are TGTGCCAGCAGTTACGTCCAGGGCGATAATTCACCCCTCCACTTT.

This chain links TRBV7-3 with TRBJ1-3; D unresolved. CDR3 length: 12 amino acids. Trimming cost V 5 bases and J 4 bases, with 6 bases left between them. Germline CDR1 SGHTA, CDR2 FQGTGA. This CDR3 reads CASSPDGNTIYF. The CDR3 coding sequence is TGTGCCAGCAGCCCCGACGGAAACACCATATATTTT.

About this clone: The junction differs from germline at one of its ends, possibly a read error. This chain links TRBV24-1 with TRBJ1-2, with 11 bases aligning to TRBD1. Germline loops: CDR1 KGHDR, CDR2 SFDVKD. The CDR3 has 14 residues. This chain's CDR3 is CATSDPGTGGPYFF. As DNA, the CDR3 is TGTGCCACCAGTGATCCCGGGACAGGGGGACCCTACTTCTTC.